Presented here are 6 T cell receptor beta chains from one specimen sequenced in a study of cytomegalovirus exposure and HLA in healthy donors. A multiplex PCR was run with 60 Vbeta primers and 13 Jbeta primers. Generated by immunoSEQ multiplex PCR, the TCRdb table keeps only in-frame clones and is missing some. The sample lists 180,000 or so clones, 70% to 80% occurring once. The sample was PBMCs. The source is a woman aged 50 to 60 in good health and CMV-seronegative.

V gene TRBV6-5 combines with J gene TRBJ1-3, with D uncertain. V lost 7 bases to trimming and J lost 0 bases, with 13 bases between them. CDR1 and CDR2 from the germline V gene are MNHEY and SVGAGI. The CDR3 length is 15 residues. CDR3 sequence reads: CASKFKPVSGNTIYF. CDR3 nucleotide sequence: TGTGCCAGCAAATTCAAACCAGTCTCTGGAAACACCATATATTTT.

This chain joins TRBV9 and TRBJ2-5, with a weak D call TRBD1 (6 bases). The DNA end is more similar to TRBJ2-7, so the J call may be wrong. Germline lookup yields CDR1 SGDLS and CDR2 YYNGEE. The CDR3 has 14 amino acids. The CDR3 coding sequence is TGTGCCAGCAGCGTAGCACAGGGAAGGTCCGAGCAGTACTTC. Protein product: CASSVAQGRSEQYF.

This chain connects TRBV19 to TRBJ1-1, with 9 nucleotides matching TRBD1. V gave up 3 bases and J gave up 6 bases; unmatched junction bases: 5. The CDR3 has 14 residues. CDR1 LNHDA and CDR2 SQIVND come from the germline V gene (reference sequence). This CDR3 is CASSILDRGSEAFF. CDR3 nucleotide sequence: TGTGCCAGTAGTATTCTTGACAGGGGGTCTGAAGCTTTCTTT.

The V gene is TRBV9, the J gene TRBJ2-1; perhaps TRBD2 as D (5 bases). V lost 0 bases to trimming and J lost 0 bases, with 13 bases between them. The CDR3 is 17 amino acids. Germline CDR1 reads SGDLS; CDR2 reads YYNGEE. CDR3 in amino acids: CASSVGIGVGSYNEQFF. CDR3 coding DNA: TGTGCCAGCAGCGTAGGGATCGGGGTGGGCTCCTACAATGAGCAGTTCTTC.

This rearrangement joins TRBV28 to TRBJ2-4, with a tentative D call TRBD1 (5 bases). The CDR3 length is 14 residues. V gave up 6 bases and J gave up 8 bases, with 17 bases separating them. Germline V gene data show CDR1 as MDHEN and CDR2 as SYDVKM. The CDR3 sequence is CASSLGAVVDIQYF. In nucleotides, the CDR3 is TGTGCCAGCAGCCTAGGGGCCGTAGTCGACATTCAGTACTTC.

The CDR3 sequence: CASSLVTGISGANVLTF. CDR3 bases: TGCGCCAGCAGCTTGGTGACAGGGATTTCTGGGGCCAACGTCCTGACTTTC. This rearrangement joins TRBV5-1 to TRBJ2-6; 7 bases are shared with TRBD1. V shed 0 bases and J 1 base; nucleotides not matched to a gene: 4. The CDR3 totals 17 residues. Per germline, CDR1 SGHRS and CDR2 YFSETQ.